In its sample, the clone carrying this T cell receptor beta chain was seen once. The sample is drawn from a study of blood T cell repertoires in COVID-19. Germline V gene data show CDR1 as SGHAT and CDR2 as FQNNGV. CDR3 length: 13 residues. V was cut by 3 bases and J by 1 base, with 6 bases left in between. TCRdb's copy holds only in-frame clones and misses some; the assay was immunoSEQ multiplex PCR. The repertoire has approximately 180,000 clones, more than 75% of them found once; the top ten carry over 7.5%. The chain is built from TRBV11-2 and TRBJ1-1; D call uncertain. Input material: peripheral blood. The TCR comes from a woman between 70 and 85 years old with acute or convalescent COVID-19. This CDR3 is CASSLASNTEAFF. The DNA for the CDR3 is TGTGCCAGCAGCTTGGCCTCGAACACTGAAGCTTTCTTT. Full variable domain (rest looked up from reference TRBV11-2 and TRBJ1-1): EAGVAQSPRYKIIEKRQSVAFWCNPISGHATLYWYQQILGQGPKLLIQFQNNGVVDDSQLPKDRFSAERLKGVDSTLKIQPAKLEDSAVYLCASSLASNTEAFFGQGTRLTVV.